Reported below is one T cell receptor (beta chain). The antigen remains undetermined. Lacking the conserved final phenylalanine or tryptophan, this CDR3 likely reflects a read error. Because the CDR3's place on the DNA is in doubt, the DNA is left out and the CDR3 is given as listed by TCRdb. This sample was included in a study of tumor-infiltrating lymphocytes in primary liver carcinoma. As for the study in general: Tissue type made little difference to sample yields of roughly 3.5 to 7.13 million productive TCRbeta reads. Study outcomes and limitations: Tumor region pairs overlapped more than did tumor-adjacent and tumor-blood pairs. Tumor tissue displayed a significantly greater top-250-clone fraction than blood (p = 0.039).

Co-extraction of RNA and DNA was performed on about 19-30 mg of unsorted bulk tissue. TCR beta cDNA was reverse-transcribed from about 500 ng of total RNA. The reaction used a constant-region primer and ProtoScript II reverse transcriptase. Three-round nested multiplex PCR performed with slightly modified ARM-PCR produced the TCR beta libraries. TCRdb reprocessed the multiplex PCR reads via MiXCR and lists one record per CDR3 protein. The sample holds 35,000 to 50,000 distinct CDR3 sequences, 75% seen once. The sequencing sample was made of tumor-adjacent normal liver tissue. The origin of this receptor is a woman aged 30 to 39 with primary liver carcinoma and hepatitis B virus infection.

CDR3 region: CASSSGGLSYKEYL. The V gene is TRBV7-9, the J gene TRBJ2-7; TRBD2 is the table's D call and was not checked against the DNA. Including both end residues, the CDR3 is 14 amino acids long. Germline V gene lookup returns CDR1 SEHNR and CDR2 FQNEAQ (reference sequence).